The 15 T cell receptor beta chains listed next were all sequenced from one sample in a study of early T cells in non-severe SARS-CoV-2 infection. Using its own MiXCR run on the 5' RACE reads, TCRdb lists one record per CDR3 protein. There are nearly 50,000 distinct CDR3 sequences in the sample; 6.2% occur only once, and around 7% lies in the top ten. Sequenced material: whole blood, taken at baseline. The origin of the receptors is an adult who was a healthcare worker with PCR-confirmed SARS-CoV-2 infection or an uninfected control (not recorded which).

This clonotype was recorded at least ten times. The chain joins TRBV6-1 to TRBJ1-2, with TRBD1 matching 7 bases. With V trimmed by 8 bases and J by 1 base, 19 bases remained unmatched. Germline V gene sequence: CDR1 MNHNS, CDR2 SASEGT. CDR3 length: 18 residues. CDR3 loop: CASGRSWQGGKLNYGYTF. DNA of the CDR3: TGTGCCAGCGGGAGAAGTTGGCAGGGGGGAAAACTTAACTATGGCTACACCTTC.

This clonotype was picked up many times. V gene TRBV29-1 combines with J gene TRBJ1-4; D might be TRBD1 (6 bases). There are 15 residues in the CDR3. Germline loops: CDR1 SQVTM, CDR2 ANQGSEA. The V gene lost 7 bases and the J gene lost 3 bases, with 18 bases spanning the gap. The chain's CDR3 is CSAGGGALANEKLFF. The DNA for the CDR3 is TGCAGCGCGGGAGGGGGGGCGCTTGCTAATGAAAAACTGTTTTTT.

This rearrangement joins TRBV7-7 to TRBJ2-1, with no clear D. This CDR3 has 14 amino acids. V was shortened by 2 bases and J by 5 bases, with 10 bases between the two germline ends. From germline, CDR1 is SSHAT and CDR2 FNYEAQ (reference sequence). The DNA of the CDR3 is TGTGCCAGCAGCTTAATCGGGCAGAACAATGAGCAGTTCTTC. Translation gives CASSLIGQNNEQFF.

The gene calls are TRBV27 and TRBJ1-5; D remains ambiguous. V lost 6 bases to trimming and J lost 0 bases, with 6 bases between them. The CDR3 contains 13 residues. Germline V gene sequence: CDR1 MNHEY, CDR2 SMNVEV (reference sequence). The CDR3 protein is CASRLNSNQPQHF. For the CDR3, the DNA is TGTGCCAGCAGACTAAATAGCAATCAGCCCCAGCATTTT.

This clonotype came up a few times. This chain connects TRBV4-1 to TRBJ1-1, with TRBD1 as a possible D gene (5 bases). The CDR3 spans 14 residues. CDR1 and CDR2 from the germline V gene are MGHRA and YSYEKL. V lost 6 bases, J lost 0 bases, and 11 bases lay in between. The CDR3 bases are TGCGCCAGCAGAAACAGGATGATGAACACTGAAGCTTTCTTT. As protein: CASRNRMMNTEAFF.

This clonotype was found many times. This rearrangement joins TRBV11-1 to TRBJ1-1; TRBD1 agrees at 10 bases. CDR1 and CDR2 from the germline V gene are SGHAT and FQDESV (reference sequence). After removal of 6 bases from V and 5 bases from J, the junction contained 6 bases not matched to a gene. The CDR3 totals 14 residues. The CDR3 sequence is CASSFDRGLTEAFF. The CDR3 coding sequence is TGTGCCAGCAGTTTTGACAGGGGGCTAACTGAAGCTTTCTTT.

This clonotype has a handful of counts. The rearrangement uses TRBV5-1 and TRBJ2-1; TRBD1 agrees at 8 bases. Germline trimming cut 0 bases from V and 8 bases from J; bases unmatched to any gene: 4. CDR1 SGHRS and CDR2 YFSETQ come from the germline V gene. The CDR3 has 14 residues. CDR3 nucleotide sequence: TGCGCCAGCAGCTTGGTTGACAGGGGACATGAGCAGTTCTTC. It translates to CASSLVDRGHEQFF.

The sample holds a few counts of this clonotype. The chain carries TRBV2 and TRBJ2-1, with a weak D call TRBD2 (5 bases). V was pared by 3 bases and J by 10 bases, with 19 bases between. CDR1 SNHLY and CDR2 FYNNEI come from the germline V gene. The CDR3 loop spans 15 amino acids. This CDR3 is CASSETASAGWEQFF. The CDR3 coding sequence is TGTGCCAGCAGTGAGACGGCAAGCGCGGGCTGGGAGCAGTTCTTC.

This clonotype was found a few times. V usage is TRBV25-1 and J usage is TRBJ2-4, with D perhaps matching TRBD1 (6 bases). V was cut by 1 base and J by 1 base, with 20 bases left in between. This CDR3 is built from 19 residues. Looked up from germline, CDR1 is MGHDK and CDR2 is SYGVNS. The CDR3 loop is CASSELGRGSLVAKNIQYF. CDR3 DNA sequence: TGTGCCAGCAGTGAATTGGGCAGGGGAAGCCTGGTGGCCAAAAACATTCAGTACTTC.

This clonotype was observed many times. The chain couples TRBV7-3 to TRBJ2-1; perhaps TRBD1 as D (5 bases). CDR3 size: 15 residues. Germline CDR1 is SGHTA and CDR2 is FQGTGA. V lost 2 bases and J lost 4, with 12 bases in between. CDR3 nucleotide sequence: TGTGCCAGCAGCTTAGGCGGACCAGGGTACAATGAGCAGTTCTTC. Its translation is CASSLGGPGYNEQFF.

This clonotype was detected ten times or more. The chain combines TRBV7-9 with TRBJ2-1; TRBD2 agrees at 10 bases. The germline CDR1 and CDR2 sequences are SEHNR and FQNEAQ (reference sequence). The junction had 7 bases not matched to a gene; V was cut back by 3 bases and J by 8 bases. The CDR3 totals 15 residues. CDR3 in amino acids: CASSFLLAGAYEQFF. Written as DNA, the CDR3 is TGTGCCAGCAGCTTCCTCCTAGCGGGAGCCTATGAGCAGTTCTTC.

This clonotype was observed at least ten times. This sequence joins TRBV9 and TRBJ2-1, with 9 nucleotides matching TRBD2. CDR3 length: 15 amino acids. V shed 2 bases and J 7 bases; nucleotides not matched to a gene: 7. Germline V gives CDR1 SGDLS, CDR2 YYNGEE. This CDR3 is CASSVSGSPKNEQFF. The CDR3 DNA sequence: TGTGCCAGCAGCGTTAGCGGGAGCCCAAAAAATGAGCAGTTCTTC.

The genes are TRBV5-4 and TRBJ2-1, with 9 bases that match TRBD2. This CDR3 is 16 amino acids long. V shed 0 bases, J shed 10 bases, and the junction held 11 bases outside the gene matches. Looked up from germline, CDR1 is SGHNT and CDR2 is YYREEE (reference sequence). The CDR3 loop is CASSLAEREDEKEQFF. CDR3 nucleotides: TGTGCCAGCAGCTTGGCAGAGCGGGAGGATGAGAAAGAGCAGTTCTTC.

Only a few counts were recorded for this clonotype. The gene calls are TRBV7-2 and TRBJ1-5; D is perhaps TRBD1 (5 bases). V was shortened by 5 bases and J by 6 bases, with 14 bases between the two germline ends. The CDR3 totals 14 residues. Germline assignment: CDR1 SGHTA and CDR2 FQGNSA. The CDR3 is CASSPGGGIQPQHF. The CDR3 DNA follows: TGTGCCAGCAGCCCCGGTGGGGGGATTCAGCCCCAGCATTTT.

This clonotype was seen ten or more times. V gene TRBV4-2 combines with J gene TRBJ2-7; 7 positions agree with TRBD2. J gave up 4 bases and V 1 base, and 4 bases lay outside the gene matches. CDR3 length: 14 amino acids. CDR1 is LGHNA and CDR2 is YNFKEQ in the germline V gene. CDR3 loop: CASSQGTSVYEQYF. CDR3 sequence (DNA): TGTGCCAGCAGCCAAGGGACTAGTGTATACGAGCAGTACTTC.